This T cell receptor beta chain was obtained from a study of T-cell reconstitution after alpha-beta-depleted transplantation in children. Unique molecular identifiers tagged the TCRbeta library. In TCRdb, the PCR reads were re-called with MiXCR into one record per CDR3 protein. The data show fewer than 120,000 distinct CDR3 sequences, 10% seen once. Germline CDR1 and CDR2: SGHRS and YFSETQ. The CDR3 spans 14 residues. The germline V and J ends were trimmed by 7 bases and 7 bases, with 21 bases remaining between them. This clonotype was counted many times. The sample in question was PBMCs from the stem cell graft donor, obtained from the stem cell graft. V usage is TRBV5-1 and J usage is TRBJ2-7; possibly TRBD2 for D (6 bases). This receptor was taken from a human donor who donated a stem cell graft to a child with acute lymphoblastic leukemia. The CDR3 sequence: CASRPGGAAEEQYF. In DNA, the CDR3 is TGCGCCAGCCGCCCAGGAGGGGCCGCGGAAGAGCAGTACTTC.